This is a list of T cell receptor beta chains from one sample in a study of CD4 T cells in relation to SARS-CoV-2 and coronaviruses. Only in-frame clones appear in the TCRdb table, and some are missing; sequencing was by immunoSEQ multiplex PCR. Here the sample spans around 22,000 clones, under 85% being singletons. Antigens of these TCRs are unknown. The sequencing input was CD4+ T cells from PBMCs, cultured in vitro. These receptors all come from a human donor in good health. Both conserved end residues are part of each CDR3. D genes are given only for firm matches. Only part of the rows carry a size: once, few, many, or a class if the clone is expanded.

D,V,J,size,CDR3,DNA
.,TRBV18,TRBJ2-7,.,CASSPRTRGTYEQYF,TGTGCCAGCTCACCCCGGACTCGGGGGACCTACGAGCAGTACTTC
TRBD1,TRBV6-5,TRBJ1-1,.,CASQLQGAAEAFF,TGTGCCAGTCAACTACAGGGGGCGGCTGAAGCTTTCTTT
.,TRBV2,TRBJ2-2,.,CARGGGERGTGELFF,TGTGCCAGGGGAGGGGGGGAACGAGGCACCGGGGAGCTGTTTTTT
TRBD1,TRBV6-5,TRBJ1-5,.,CASSSRQGDVSKPQHF,TGTGCCAGCAGTTCTCGACAGGGGGATGTATCGAAGCCCCAGCATTTT
TRBD1,TRBV6-2/TRBV6-3,TRBJ1-5,.,CASSTGTGGKQPQHF,TGTGCCAGCAGTACCGGGACAGGAGGGAAACAGCCCCAGCATTTT
TRBD2,TRBV7-2,TRBJ2-5,.,CASSSSGTSVETQYF,TGTGCCAGCAGCTCTAGCGGGACCTCGGTAGAGACCCAGTACTTC
.,TRBV5-1,TRBJ2-5,.,CASIQGSSLDWETQYF,TGCGCCAGCATCCAAGGGAGCTCCCTCGATTGGGAGACCCAGTACTTC
.,TRBV19,TRBJ1-6,few,CASSTSGRGHLHF,TGTGCCAGTAGTACGTCGGGGCGGGGGCACCTCCACTTT
TRBD1,TRBV12-5,TRBJ2-4,.,CASGPQQGAEAKNIQYF,TGTGCTAGTGGGCCTCAGCAGGGGGCTGAGGCCAAAAACATTCAGTACTTC
TRBD2,TRBV4-1,TRBJ2-1,.,CASSPLAGEQFF,TGCGCCAGCAGCCCCCTAGCGGGAGAGCAGTTCTTC
.,TRBV7-9,TRBJ2-7,.,CASTEKLGEQYF,TGTGCCAGCACCGAGAAGTTGGGCGAGCAGTACTTC
.,TRBV19,TRBJ2-2,few,CASSMNTIPNTGELFF,TGTGCCAGTAGTATGAACACGATACCGAACACCGGGGAGCTGTTTTTT
TRBD1,TRBV29-1,TRBJ1-2,.,CSAGTDLYGYTF,TGCAGCGCCGGGACAGACCTCTATGGCTACACCTTC
.,TRBV12-3/TRBV12-4,TRBJ1-2,.,CASSLNYGYTF,TGTGCCAGCAGTCTCAACTATGGCTACACCTTC
.,TRBV2,TRBJ2-7,few,CASRKTGYEQYF,TGTGCCAGCAGGAAAACAGGGTACGAGCAGTACTTC
.,TRBV28,TRBJ2-1,.,CASSLSATNEQFF,TGTGCCAGCAGTTTATCGGCCACTAATGAGCAGTTCTTC
TRBD1,TRBV10-3,TRBJ2-4,.,CAISMTGLDIQYF,TGTGCCATCAGTATGACAGGGCTGGACATTCAGTACTTC
.,TRBV5-1,TRBJ1-4,few,CASSSGRTATNEKLFF,TGCGCCAGCAGCTCGGGACGGACGGCAACTAATGAAAAACTGTTTTTT
.,TRBV19,TRBJ1-5,few,CASSTTTWGQGVGNQPQHF,TGTGCCAGTAGTACCACGACATGGGGGCAGGGTGTTGGCAATCAGCCCCAGCATTTT
.,TRBV3-1/TRBV3-2,TRBJ1-2,.,CASSQDLDRFTAPYF,TGTGCCAGCAGCCAAGATCTCGACAGGTTTACTGCCCCTTACTTC
TRBD1,TRBV2,TRBJ1-2,.,CASRGGQGGYGYTF,TGTGCCAGCAGGGGAGGACAGGGCGGCTATGGCTACACCTTC
.,TRBV7-8,TRBJ1-5,.,CASSLTPSYSNQPQHF,TGTGCCAGCAGCTTAACCCCATCATATAGCAATCAGCCCCAGCATTTT
.,TRBV30,TRBJ1-5,few,CAWSGGGNQPQHF,TGTGCCTGGAGTGGTGGGGGAAATCAGCCCCAGCATTTT
.,TRBV6-6,TRBJ1-4,large,CASSPQFGGVGEKLFF,TGTGCCAGCAGTCCCCAATTTGGTGGGGTTGGGGAAAAACTGTTTTTT
TRBD2,TRBV18,TRBJ2-7,.,CASSLGLAGGPGEQYF,TGTGCCAGCTCACTGGGACTAGCGGGAGGGCCTGGGGAGCAGTACTTC
.,TRBV28,TRBJ1-4,.,CASSTHHPGVKLFF,TGTGCCAGCAGTACCCACCACCCAGGGGTAAAACTGTTTTTT
TRBD2,TRBV6-6,TRBJ2-3,.,CASSYPREGSTDTQYF,TGTGCCAGCAGTTACCCTAGGGAGGGGAGCACAGATACGCAGTATTTT
.,TRBV14,TRBJ2-3,.,CASSRFDPGAGDTQYF,TGTGCCAGCAGCCGGTTTGATCCAGGGGCGGGAGATACGCAGTATTTT
.,TRBV6-5,TRBJ2-6,once,CASSYKGFVDNVLTF,TGTGCCAGCAGTTACAAGGGTTTCGTGGACAACGTCCTGACTTTC
.,TRBV5-5,TRBJ2-6,.,CASSLLANSGANVLTF,TGTGCCAGCAGCTTGCTGGCGAACTCTGGGGCCAACGTCCTGACTTTC
.,TRBV29-1,TRBJ2-7,.,CSVESTGTYEQYF,TGCAGCGTTGAGTCGACAGGCACCTACGAGCAGTACTTC
.,TRBV7-3,TRBJ2-3,.,CASSLTGSTTDTQYF,TGTGCCAGCAGCTTAACGGGATCGACCACAGATACGCAGTATTTT
TRBD1,TRBV5-6,TRBJ1-2,.,CASSRTGGEGYTF,TGTGCCAGCAGCCGGACAGGGGGCGAGGGCTACACCTTC
.,TRBV7-9,TRBJ2-5,.,CASSSNQRGGETQYF,TGTGCCAGCAGCTCAAACCAGCGAGGTGGGGAGACCCAGTACTTC
TRBD1,TRBV18,TRBJ1-5,.,CASSPTPGGRGPNSNQPQHF,TGTGCCAGCTCACCAACCCCAGGGGGCCGGGGCCCGAATAGCAATCAGCCCCAGCATTTT
.,TRBV15,TRBJ2-7,.,CATSGPLQAYEQYF,TGTGCCACCAGCGGCCCGCTACAGGCCTACGAGCAGTACTTC
.,TRBV9,TRBJ1-5,.,CASSVGAAIQPQHF,TGTGCCAGCAGCGTAGGTGCCGCGATTCAGCCCCAGCATTTT
.,TRBV6-5,TRBJ2-7,.,CASSYGGDPYEQYF,TGTGCCAGCAGTTACGGCGGGGATCCCTACGAGCAGTACTTC
.,TRBV9,TRBJ1-1,.,CASSVDQGRSVAFF,TGTGCCAGCAGCGTAGATCAGGGAAGGTCGGTAGCTTTCTTT
TRBD1,TRBV5-1,TRBJ1-1,.,CASSPGQGAMNTEAFF,TGCGCCAGCAGCCCGGGACAGGGTGCCATGAACACTGAAGCTTTCTTT
.,TRBV19,TRBJ2-7,.,CASSIAGTDSYEQYF,TGTGCCAGTAGTATAGCTGGCACTGACTCCTACGAGCAGTACTTC
TRBD1,TRBV5-6,TRBJ2-7,.,CASSAPTGGKYEQYF,TGTGCCAGCAGCGCGCCGACAGGGGGCAAGTACGAGCAGTACTTC
TRBD1,TRBV6-5,TRBJ1-5,.,CASSRQGYNQPQHF,TGTGCCAGCAGTCGACAGGGGTACAATCAGCCCCAGCATTTT
.,TRBV5-1,TRBJ2-1,.,CASSTDGTPRSYNEQFF,TGCGCCAGCAGCACGGACGGGACCCCTCGCTCCTACAATGAGCAGTTCTTC
.,TRBV2,TRBJ2-4,.,CASLANLAKNIQYF,TGTGCCAGCTTGGCCAATCTAGCCAAAAACATTCAGTACTTC